These 13 T cell receptor beta chains share one sample of origin, sequenced in a study of blood T cell repertoires in COVID-19. Profiling relied on immunoSEQ multiplex PCR, and the TCRdb table lists in-frame clones only, not all of them. This table holds tens of thousands of clones, around 90% found once. The specimen sequenced was peripheral blood. These receptors were taken from a woman between 45 and 60 years old with COVID-19, enrolled during active disease.

V usage is TRBV27 and J usage is TRBJ2-2; TRBD2 matches at 11 bases. The CDR3 consists of 16 residues. V was pared by 2 bases and J by 7 bases, with 6 bases of the junction left unmatched. Germline V gene data show CDR1 as MNHEY and CDR2 as SMNVEV (reference sequence). The CDR3 nucleotides are TGTGCCAGCAGTTTAATGTTAGCGGGAGGGTACGGGGAGCTGTTTTTT. Translated: CASSLMLAGGYGELFF.

In its sample, this clone was seen once. The CDR3 spells CASSSYEGVSYEQYF. CDR3 coding DNA: TGTGCCAGCAGCTCCTACGAGGGAGTCTCCTACGAGCAGTACTTC. This rearrangement joins TRBV5-6 to TRBJ2-7; tentative D call: TRBD2 (5 bases). This CDR3 comprises 15 residues. The germline gives CDR1 SGHDT, CDR2 YYEEEE. Trimming stripped 3 bases from V and 0 bases from J, with 13 bases between. The full variable domain, with the rest looked up from reference TRBV5-6 and TRBJ2-7, is DAGVTQSPTHLIKTRGQQVTLRCSPKSGHDTVSWYQQALGQGPQFIFQYYEEEERQRGNFPDRFSGHQFPNYSSELNVNALLLGDSALYLCASSSYEGVSYEQYFGPGTRLTVT.

The chain carries TRBV10-3 and TRBJ1-3, with TRBD1 matching over 9 bases. This CDR3 contains 17 residues. Per germline, CDR1 ENHRY and CDR2 SYGVKD. Trimming at V came to 10 bases and at J to 1 base, leaving 14 bases not matched to a gene. CDR3 nucleotides: TGTGCCACCACCGCGATCTTAGGACAGGGGTCTGGAAACACCATATATTTT. Translation gives CATTAILGQGSGNTIYF.

The chain has TRBV7-2 and TRBJ2-1; D might be TRBD2 (6 bases). The V end lost 5 bases, the J end lost 4 bases, and 15 bases lay between the germline ends. The CDR3 is 15 amino acids. Germline CDR1 is SGHTA and CDR2 is FQGNSA. CDR3: CASSPGLWDYNEQFF. CDR3 nucleotide sequence: TGTGCCAGCAGCCCGGGACTTTGGGATTACAATGAGCAGTTCTTC.

V gene TRBV3-1 (or the pseudogene TRBV3-2) combines with J gene TRBJ2-1; D remains ambiguous. V lost 1 base and J lost 9, with 7 bases in between. The CDR3 has 12 residues. Germline CDR1 LGHDT, CDR2 YNNKEL (reference sequence). The CDR3 spells CASSQVASEQFF. The CDR3 coding sequence is TGTGCCAGCAGCCAAGTGGCTAGTGAGCAGTTCTTC.

The genes are TRBV6-1 and TRBJ2-5; D not resolved. The CDR3 loop spans 13 amino acids. The ends were cut back, 0 bases at V and 8 bases at J, with 10 bases in the middle. Germline V gene sequence: CDR1 MNHNS, CDR2 SASEGT. The CDR3 sequence is CASSEALSLTQYF. The CDR3 DNA is TGTGCCAGCAGTGAAGCGCTCTCCCTAACCCAGTACTTC.

This clone came up once. This chain uses TRBV28 with TRBJ1-4; D is unclear. Deletions cut 5 bases from V and 8 bases from J, with 18 bases between. The CDR3 extends over 15 amino acids. CDR1 MDHEN and CDR2 SYDVKM come from the germline V gene. The CDR3 coding sequence is TGTGCCAGCAGTCGTCCGGAGGGAGCGGCGGAAAAACTGTTTTTT. This sequence encodes CASSRPEGAAEKLFF.

The V gene is TRBV30, the J gene TRBJ1-2, with D hard to call. The germline CDR1 and CDR2 sequences are GTSNPN and SVGIG (reference sequence). The germline V and J ends were trimmed by 1 base and 7 bases, with 13 bases remaining between them. The CDR3 is 13 residues long. The CDR3: CAWSEERESGYTF. The CDR3 DNA sequence: TGTGCCTGGAGTGAAGAAAGGGAGAGTGGCTACACCTTC.

The chain employs TRBV7-9 and TRBJ2-3; 10 positions match TRBD2. CDR1 is SEHNR, CDR2 FQNEAQ, per germline (reference sequence). This CDR3 region has 16 residues. V dropped 2 bases and J dropped 0; count of bases not matched to a gene: 2. This CDR3 reads CASSLLAGVSTDTQYF. The CDR3 nucleotides read TGTGCCAGCAGCTTACTAGCGGGAGTTAGCACAGATACGCAGTATTTT.

V and J are TRBV30 and TRBJ1-3; TRBD1 is a possible D gene (5 bases). Trimming removed 0 bases from V and 3 bases from J, with 12 bases in between. The length of the CDR3 is 15 residues. The germline gives CDR1 GTSNPN, CDR2 SVGIG (reference sequence). The CDR3 region has the DNA TGTGCCTGGAGTGTAACCGCAGGGTATGGAAACACCATATATTTT. It is translated as CAWSVTAGYGNTIYF.

This clone was seen only once. This rearrangement joins TRBV27 to TRBJ1-3; the D is unclear. V was shortened by 6 bases and J by 4 bases, with 10 bases between the two germline ends. The CDR3 is made up of 13 amino acids. The germline gives CDR1 MNHEY, CDR2 SMNVEV (reference sequence). The CDR3 DNA sequence: TGTGCCAGCAGCCCCCGGGGAGGAAACACCATATATTTT. As protein: CASSPRGGNTIYF.

This chain uses TRBV5-1 with TRBJ2-2; 8 bases align to TRBD2. The ends lost 4 bases at V and 4 bases at J; junction bases unmatched: 9. Germline V gene lookup returns CDR1 SGHRS and CDR2 YFSETQ. The CDR3 is 16 residues long. The CDR3 is CASSNQGLVGTGELFF. CDR3 DNA: TGCGCCAGCAGCAACCAGGGACTAGTCGGCACCGGGGAGCTGTTTTTT.

This chain connects TRBV27 to TRBJ1-2, with 9 bases identical to TRBD1. Germline CDR1 is MNHEY and CDR2 is SMNVEV (reference sequence). The V and J ends lost 6 bases and 4 bases, in that order; junction bases with no gene match: 12. The CDR3 is made up of 16 amino acids. CDR3 loop: CASSTGTGYGTYGYTF. The DNA for the CDR3 is TGTGCCAGCAGCACCGGGACAGGGTACGGGACCTATGGCTACACCTTC.